This passage covers 30 T cell receptor beta chains from one sample sequenced in a study of blood T cell repertoires in COVID-19 (dated by TCRdb to about 2020). The protocol used for the library was the immunoSEQ multiplex PCR assay. TCRdb mirrors the immuneACCESS table, restricted to in-frame sequences. Some clones are absent from its copies; in checked studies, under half trace to an unresolved V gene, and the reason for the others is unknown. A total of 180,000 or so clones appear in this sample, 82% of them only once. The top ten hold 6.9% of the sample. The sequencing sample was made of peripheral blood. The receptors originated from a human donor with acute or convalescent COVID-19. The donor label of this sample is uncertain.

This clone has only one observation. Other DNA sequences in this specimen translate into the identical CDR3. J is TRBJ2-7 and V is TRBV5-5, with unresolved D. Germline CDR1 and CDR2: SGHKS and YYEKEE (reference sequence). V dropped 0 bases and J dropped 2 bases, with 6 bases sitting between them. The CDR3 extends over 13 amino acids. The CDR3 loop is CASSLARPYEQYF. For the CDR3, the DNA is TGTGCCAGCAGCTTGGCCAGGCCCTACGAGCAGTACTTC.

This clone was recorded once. The chain links TRBV5-1 to TRBJ2-5; TRBD1 is a possible D gene (6 bases). There are 15 residues in the CDR3. CDR1 is SGHRS, CDR2 YFSETQ, per germline. V lost 4 bases to trimming and J lost 5 bases, with 18 bases between them. The CDR3 coding sequence is TGCGCCAGCAGCCTAACCACAGGGACGTGGGAGACCCAGTACTTC. Translating it yields CASSLTTGTWETQYF.

This clone was counted only a few times. The chain links TRBV6-5 to TRBJ2-1; 9 bases are a match to TRBD2. The CDR3 covers 15 residues. Germline assignment: CDR1 MNHEY and CDR2 SVGAGI. J was trimmed by 0 bases and V by 6 bases; bases with no gene match: 3. In DNA form, the CDR3 reads TGTGCCAGCAGGGTGGGACTAGCCTCCTACAATGAGCAGTTCTTC. Protein sequence: CASRVGLASYNEQFF.

The chain combines TRBV6-5 with TRBJ1-1; D is unresolved. CDR3 length equals 13 residues. V was pared by 2 bases and J by 9 bases, with 13 bases between. The V gene's germline CDR1 is MNHEY and CDR2 SVGAGI. This CDR3 reads CASSYPGSNQAFF. Here the CDR3 DNA reads TGTGCCAGCAGTTACCCCGGTTCCAATCAAGCTTTCTTT.

This clone was detected once. V is TRBV2 and J is TRBJ2-5, with TRBD1 matching 8 bases. Germline assignment: CDR1 SNHLY and CDR2 FYNNEI. Trimming removed 6 bases from V and 2 bases from J; junction bases left unmatched: 8. CDR3 size: 15 residues. The CDR3 DNA sequence: TGTGCCAGCAGATTACAGGGGGGTGGACAAGAGACCCAGTACTTC. Translated, it gives CASRLQGGGQETQYF.

The genes are TRBV4-2 and TRBJ2-3; 8 bases line up with TRBD2. V shed 2 bases, J shed 0 bases, and the junction held 4 bases outside the gene matches. The CDR3 contains 16 residues. Germline CDR1 is LGHNA and CDR2 is YNFKEQ. CDR3 DNA: TGTGCCAGCAGCCAAAGGAGCGGGGGTAGCACAGATACGCAGTATTTT. Protein sequence: CASSQRSGGSTDTQYF.

This clone appeared a few times. The chain has TRBV4-1 and TRBJ1-3, with TRBD1 matching 9 bases. The V and J ends lost 1 base and 2 bases, in that order; junction bases with no gene match: 9. The germline gives CDR1 MGHRA, CDR2 YSYEKL. The CDR3 is made up of 18 amino acids. This CDR3 is CASSQARSGTGTGNTIYF. In nucleotides, the CDR3 is TGCGCCAGCAGCCAAGCCAGATCCGGGACAGGGACTGGAAACACCATATATTTT.

The chain combines TRBV5-8 with TRBJ1-1, with D perhaps matching TRBD1 (6 bases). CDR1 and CDR2 (germline): SGHTS, YDEGEE. The CDR3 has 15 amino acids. Trimming left V 3 bases short and J 1 base short, with 13 bases between. The CDR3 region has the DNA TGTGCCAGCAGCTGGGAATCCAGGGGGAACACTGAAGCTTTCTTT. Translation gives CASSWESRGNTEAFF.

This clone was found once. The CDR3 here is CASTPVGGSADQPQHF. The DNA of the CDR3 is TGTGCCAGTACGCCCGTTGGGGGGAGTGCGGATCAGCCCCAGCATTTT. The J gene is TRBJ1-5, the V gene TRBV19; a weak D match, TRBD1 (5 bases). Germline V CDR1 and CDR2: LNHDA, SQIVND (reference sequence). There are 16 residues in the CDR3. Trimming cost V 7 bases and J 5 bases, with 21 bases left between them.

This clone appeared once. The CDR3 region is CASSQQGSLGTQYF. CDR3 nucleotide sequence: TGTGCCAGCAGCCAACAGGGATCCCTAGGTACGCAGTATTTT. The V and J genes are TRBV3-1 (or the pseudogene TRBV3-2) and TRBJ2-3, with a possible D match to TRBD1 (5 bases). With 2 bases removed from V and 8 bases from J, the gap between germline ends came to 14 bases. Germline CDR1 LGHDT, CDR2 YNNKEL (reference sequence). This CDR3 has 14 residues.

This clone was counted only a few times. The genes are TRBV24-1 and TRBJ2-5; 11 positions agree with TRBD2. From germline, CDR1 is KGHDR and CDR2 SFDVKD. This CDR3 contains 18 residues. Trimming removed 0 bases from V and 5 bases from J; junction bases left unmatched: 10. DNA for the CDR3: TGTGCCACCAGTGATTTGAGCCTAGCGGGAGGTGGTATTGAGACCCAGTACTTC. Translating it yields CATSDLSLAGGGIETQYF.

The gene calls are TRBV4-2 and TRBJ2-2, with a tentative D call TRBD1 (5 bases). Germline CDR1 LGHNA, CDR2 YNFKEQ. The CDR3 is 16 amino acids. V was shortened by 4 bases and J by 4 bases, with 16 bases between the two germline ends. The CDR3 sequence is CASSLGATRVTGELFF. The CDR3 region has the DNA TGTGCCAGCAGCCTAGGGGCGACACGGGTCACCGGGGAGCTGTTTTTT.

The rearrangement links TRBV7-2 to TRBJ1-3, with 7 bases fitting TRBD1. Germline values: CDR1 SGHTA, CDR2 FQGNSA. The ends lost 2 bases at V and 4 bases at J; junction bases unmatched: 14. The CDR3 is 18 residues long. CDR3 protein: CASSLSPPRTGGGNTIYF. In DNA, the CDR3 is TGTGCCAGCAGCTTATCGCCGCCGAGGACAGGAGGCGGAAACACCATATATTTT.

The chain combines TRBV24-1 with TRBJ1-1; 9 nucleotides agree with TRBD1. The CDR3 length is 17 residues. V lost 5 bases to trimming and J lost 4 bases; unmatched junction nucleotides: 13. Germline V CDR1 and CDR2: KGHDR, SFDVKD. CDR3 sequence reads: CATSAFAGQDRGTEAFF. The CDR3 DNA reads as TGTGCCACCAGTGCCTTTGCCGGCCAGGACAGGGGCACTGAAGCTTTCTTT.

J is TRBJ2-1 and V is TRBV19; tentatively, D is TRBD1 (6 bases). Germline V CDR1 and CDR2: LNHDA, SQIVND (reference sequence). The CDR3 has 15 amino acids. V was shortened by 2 bases and J by 8 bases, with 16 bases between the two germline ends. This CDR3 reads CASSIRGTPMDEQFF. CDR3 sequence (DNA): TGTGCCAGTAGTATAAGGGGGACCCCCATGGATGAGCAGTTCTTC.

The CDR3 nucleotides read TGTGCCAGCGAGCGATCGGGTGAGCAGTTCTTC. Its translation: CASERSGEQFF. The genes are TRBV7-9 and TRBJ2-1, with D unresolved. Germline CDR1 and CDR2: SEHNR and FQNEAQ (reference sequence). The CDR3 has 11 amino acids. The ends were cut back, 8 bases at V and 9 bases at J, with 11 bases in the middle.

The J gene is TRBJ1-4, the V gene TRBV5-4; 9 positions match TRBD1. Looked up from germline, CDR1 is SGHNT and CDR2 is YYREEE (reference sequence). The V segment lost 3 bases and the J segment 10 bases; nucleotides outside the gene matches: 1. CDR3 length: 12 residues. CDR3 residues: CASSSTGGKLFF. CDR3 nucleotide sequence: TGTGCCAGCAGCTCGACAGGGGGAAAACTGTTTTTT. The full variable domain, rest sourced from reference TRBV5-4 and TRBJ1-4, is ETGVTQSPTHLIKTRGQQVTLRCSSQSGHNTVSWYQQALGQGPQFIFQYYREEENGRGNFPPRFSGLQFPNYSSELNVNALELDDSALYLCASSSTGGKLFFGSGTQLSVL.

Comment on this clone: The same CDR3 also results from other DNA sequences found in this sample. The J gene is TRBJ2-7, the V gene TRBV12-3 or TRBV12-4, with a weak D call TRBD2 (6 bases). The CDR3 totals 11 residues. V dropped 5 bases and J dropped 4 bases, with 6 bases sitting between them. The CDR3 DNA sequence: TGTGCCAGCAGTGGGGGGTACGAGCAGTACTTC. Its protein product is CASSGGYEQYF.

Remarks on this clone: Distinct nucleotide sequences in the sample also encode this CDR3. V gene TRBV5-1 combines with J gene TRBJ2-1; a possible D gene is TRBD2 (6 bases). With 0 bases removed from V and 4 bases from J, the gap between germline ends came to 11 bases. The CDR3 consists of 15 residues. The germline V gene encodes CDR1 SGHRS and CDR2 YFSETQ. CDR3 nucleotide sequence: TGCGCCAGCAGCTTGGGAGCGGGCCCATACAATGAGCAGTTCTTC. Translated, it gives CASSLGAGPYNEQFF.

Points on this clone: Other DNA sequences in this specimen translate into the identical CDR3. The chain couples TRBV6-5 to TRBJ1-1, with D uncertain. The ends were cut back, 2 bases at V and 2 bases at J, with 6 bases in the middle. Germline V gene data show CDR1 as MNHEY and CDR2 as SVGAGI. The CDR3 runs 13 residues. The DNA of the CDR3 is TGTGCCAGCAGTTACGCACAAAACACTGAAGCTTTCTTT. It specifies CASSYAQNTEAFF.

This chain uses TRBV10-2 with TRBJ2-1; D not certain. The germline V gene has CDR1 WSHSY and CDR2 SAAADI. This CDR3 spans 12 amino acids. Trimming removed 2 bases from V and 4 bases from J, with 3 bases in between. Here the CDR3 reads CASSEAYNEQFF. CDR3 DNA sequence: TGCGCCAGCAGTGAGGCGTACAATGAGCAGTTCTTC.

This clone was picked up one time. DNA for the CDR3: TGTGCCAGCAGCTTAGTGGGAGGGCCGATCAATGAGCAGTTCTTC. Protein sequence: CASSLVGGPINEQFF. This chain uses TRBV7-8 with TRBJ2-1; 7 nucleotides align to TRBD2. CDR1 and CDR2 (germline): SGHVS, FQNEAQ. CDR3 length: 15 residues. The trim removed 1 base at V and 6 bases at J, leaving 6 bases unmatched.

V usage is TRBV7-8 and J usage is TRBJ1-2, with D unresolved. The germline CDR1 and CDR2 sequences are SGHVS and FQNEAQ. The V and J ends lost 1 base and 3 bases respectively, with 15 bases between them. The CDR3 length is 16 residues. CDR3 nucleotide sequence: TGTGCCAGCAGCTTAGAGGCCCGGGGTGAGGACTATGGCTACACCTTC. It codes for CASSLEARGEDYGYTF.

The rearrangement links TRBV6-5 to TRBJ1-2, with 9 nucleotides matching TRBD1. J lost 3 bases, V lost 7 bases, and 9 bases had no gene match. The CDR3 has 15 residues. Per germline, CDR1 MNHEY and CDR2 SVGAGI. The CDR3 DNA is TGTGCCAGCACCGAGGGACAGGGAAACTACTATGGCTACACCTTC. Its protein product is CASTEGQGNYYGYTF.

The rearrangement links TRBV7-9 to TRBJ1-6, with 9 positions matching TRBD1. Germline V gene data show CDR1 as SEHNR and CDR2 as FQNEAQ (reference sequence). The V and J ends lost 5 bases and 8 bases, in that order; junction bases with no gene match: 10. The CDR3 covers 16 residues. The CDR3 is CASSTTGGQLDSPLHF. CDR3 nucleotide sequence: TGTGCCAGCAGCACTACAGGGGGCCAGTTGGATTCACCCCTCCACTTT. Complete variable domain (other parts from reference TRBV7-9 and TRBJ1-6): DTGVSQNPRHKITKRGQNVTFRCDPISEHNRLYWYRQTLGQGPEFLTYFQNEAQLEKSRLLSDRFSAERPKGSFSTLEIQRTEQGDSAMYLCASSTTGGQLDSPLHFGNGTRLTVT.

This chain joins TRBV10-3 and TRBJ2-7; 10 nucleotides align to TRBD2. The CDR3 sequence is 15 residues long. Germline CDR1 and CDR2: ENHRY and SYGVKD. With V trimmed by 1 base and J by 6 bases, 6 bases remained unmatched. In nucleotides, the CDR3 is TGTGCCATCAGTGAGTTGGCTAGCGGGAGTATCGAGCAGTACTTC. Its protein product is CAISELASGSIEQYF.

This clone was seen repeatedly, ten times or more. The chain employs TRBV15 and TRBJ2-7, with 8 bases identical to TRBD1. J was trimmed by 4 bases and V by 3 bases; bases with no gene match: 8. The V gene's germline CDR1 is LNHNV and CDR2 YYDKDF (reference sequence). This CDR3 comprises 15 residues. The DNA of the CDR3 is TGTGCCACCAGCAGCGCCCGGGACAGGTCGTACGAGCAGTACTTC. This encodes CATSSARDRSYEQYF. Drawing the rest from reference TRBV15 and TRBJ2-7, the complete variable domain is DAMVIQNPRYQVTQFGKPVTLSCSQTLNHNVMYWYQQKSSQAPKLLFHYYDKDFNNEADTPDNFQSRRPNTSFCFLDIRSPGLGDTAMYLCATSSARDRSYEQYFGPGTRLTVT.

The chain joins TRBV11-2 to TRBJ2-3; 8 nucleotides align to TRBD1. This CDR3 has 15 amino acids. CDR1 SGHAT and CDR2 FQNNGV come from the germline V gene. The V segment lost 5 bases and the J segment 2 bases; nucleotides outside the gene matches: 6. CDR3 sequence: CASSLRGLNTDTQYF. DNA for the CDR3: TGTGCCAGCAGCCTCAGGGGGCTTAACACAGATACGCAGTATTTT.

The chain employs TRBV18 and TRBJ2-3, with TRBD2 matching 9 bases. Losses at the gene ends were 2 bases for V and 0 bases for J; bases not matched to a gene: 6. Germline CDR1 is KGHSH and CDR2 is LQKENI. The CDR3 contains 17 residues. CDR3 protein: CASSPTLAGRSTDTQYF. The CDR3 DNA reads TGTGCCAGCTCACCAACGCTAGCGGGACGGAGCACAGATACGCAGTATTTT. Complete variable domain (other parts from reference TRBV18 and TRBJ2-3): NAGVMQNPRHLVRRRGQEARLRCSPMKGHSHVYWYRQLPEEGLKFMVYLQKENIIDESGMPKERFSAEFPKEGPSILRIQQVVRGDSAAYFCASSPTLAGRSTDTQYFGPGTRLTVL.

This chain links TRBV24-1 with TRBJ1-2; D is undetermined. The CDR3 is 12 residues long. Germline V CDR1 and CDR2: KGHDR, SFDVKD. V lost 3 bases, J lost 3 bases, and 4 bases lay in between. CDR3 sequence: CATSDPHYGYTF. The CDR3 coding sequence is TGTGCCACCAGTGATCCTCACTATGGCTACACCTTC.